The next 27 T cell receptor beta chains were all read from a single sample in a study of vaccination and CD4 T cells after COVID-19. Sequencing of cultured CD4+ T cell DNA used the Oncomine TCR Beta short-read assay. TCRdb processed the PCR reads anew with MiXCR; each CDR3 protein has one entry. The sample has 12,000 or so distinct CDR3 sequences, 30% to 40% seen once. The antigens these receptors bind are not known. Treatment reported: roughly 10-day PBMC culture with coronavirus spike peptide pools or control peptides (ViraFEST assay). Here the sequenced sample was CD4+ T cells from blood, cultured in vitro, taken before SARS-CoV-2 vaccination. The receptor set was obtained from a human donor who received a COVID-19 vaccine.

V is TRBV5-6 and J is TRBJ1-2, with a tentative D call TRBD1 (5 bases). This CDR3 has 17 amino acids. The V end was cut by 1 base, the J end by 1 base, with 17 bases between. Per the germline V gene, CDR1 is SGHDT and CDR2 is YYEEEE. The CDR3 sequence: CASSLSGTGGRNYGYTF. In nucleotides, the CDR3 is TGTGCCAGCAGCTTGTCCGGGACCGGAGGGCGTAACTATGGCTACACCTTC.

The chain couples TRBV6-5 to TRBJ1-6; 11 bases align to TRBD1. Germline CDR1 is MNHEY and CDR2 is SVGAGI. The CDR3 length is 17 residues. V lost 3 bases, J lost 8 bases, and 9 bases stayed unmatched. CDR3 amino acids: CASSYYSRTGGDSPLHF. The CDR3 nucleotides are TGTGCCAGCAGTTATTACAGCCGGACAGGGGGCGATTCACCCCTCCACTTT.

The DNA for the CDR3 is TGTGCCAGTAGTGTTTCAGGGTTATATGGTTCACCCCTCCACTTT. It translates to CASSVSGLYGSPLHF. The chain joins TRBV19 to TRBJ1-6, with D tentatively TRBD1 (5 bases). Germline CDR1 LNHDA, CDR2 SQIVND (reference sequence). Trimming removed 5 bases at V and 9 bases at J, with 17 bases between. This CDR3 comprises 15 residues.

The table lists this clonotype with a few counts. This chain connects TRBV5-4 to TRBJ2-3; 16 bases agree with TRBD2. The junction had 4 bases not matched to a gene; V was cut back by 4 bases and J by 2 bases. The germline V gene has CDR1 SGHNT and CDR2 YYREEE (reference sequence). CDR3 length equals 17 residues. The CDR3 DNA is TGTGCCAGCAGCGGGACTAGCGGGGGGGGACCCACAGATACGCAGTATTTT. Its protein is CASSGTSGGGPTDTQYF. Variable domain in full (rest from reference TRBV5-4 and TRBJ2-3): ETGVTQSPTHLIKTRGQQVTLRCSSQSGHNTVSWYQQALGQGPQFIFQYYREEENGRGNFPPRFSGLQFPNYSSELNVNALELDDSALYLCASSGTSGGGPTDTQYFGPGTRLTVL.

This clonotype was picked up a small number of times. This chain connects TRBV5-6 to TRBJ1-6, with D unresolved. The germline V gene has CDR1 SGHDT and CDR2 YYEEEE. The ends were cut back, 0 bases at V and 0 bases at J, with 10 bases in the middle. CDR3 length: 17 residues. The CDR3 spells CASSLVMAGSYNSPLHF. The CDR3, as DNA: TGTGCCAGCAGCTTGGTCATGGCCGGCTCCTATAATTCACCCCTCCACTTT.

This chain uses TRBV7-9 with TRBJ1-6; D might be TRBD1 (5 bases). The ends were cut back, 2 bases at V and 5 bases at J, with 7 bases in the middle. This CDR3 has 14 amino acids. Germline values: CDR1 SEHNR, CDR2 FQNEAQ (reference sequence). CDR3 residues: CASSLMGDNSPLHF. The CDR3 DNA reads as TGTGCCAGCAGCTTAATGGGGGATAATTCACCCCTCCACTTT.

CDR3 residues: CASGAGSGNTIYF. The CDR3 DNA reads as TGTGCCAGCGGAGCGGGGTCTGGAAACACCATATATTTT. This chain connects TRBV6-1 to TRBJ1-3; no definite D call. Deletions cut 8 bases from V and 1 base from J, with 9 bases between. Germline CDR1 MNHNS, CDR2 SASEGT. The length of the CDR3 is 13 residues.

The rearrangement joins TRBV20-1 to TRBJ2-7, with TRBD2 matching 7 bases. V trimming: 5 bases; J trimming: 0 bases; junction bases outside the gene matches: 7. This CDR3 contains 14 residues. Germline assignment: CDR1 DFQATT and CDR2 SNEGSKA (reference sequence). In DNA form, the CDR3 reads TGCAGTGCTCGCCGGGGACTAAGCTCCTACGAGCAGTACTTC. This codes for CSARRGLSSYEQYF.

V gene TRBV12-3 or TRBV12-4 combines with J gene TRBJ2-3; 7 bases align to TRBD2. V trimming: 6 bases; J trimming: 5 bases; junction bases outside the gene matches: 8. The CDR3 has 14 residues. For the CDR3, the DNA is TGTGCCAGCAGCTTGAGCGGGGATCTAGATACGCAGTATTTT. Its protein product is CASSLSGDLDTQYF.

This clonotype was recorded a few times. The chain employs TRBV6-5 and TRBJ1-2, with no clear D. The germline V gene encodes CDR1 MNHEY and CDR2 SVGAGI. The V and J ends lost 1 base and 6 bases respectively, with 15 bases between them. CDR3 length: 15 residues. This CDR3 reads CASSYWPQLGNGYTF. The CDR3 DNA sequence: TGTGCCAGCAGTTACTGGCCCCAACTAGGGAATGGCTACACCTTC.

V and J are TRBV10-1 and TRBJ2-7; 8 positions match TRBD1. CDR1 and CDR2 from the germline V gene are WNHNN and SYGVQD (reference sequence). The CDR3 length is 13 residues. After removal of 6 bases from V and 4 bases from J, the junction contained 5 bases not matched to a gene. This chain's CDR3 is CASSRGPDYEQYF. In DNA, the CDR3 is TGCGCCAGCAGCAGGGGGCCGGATTACGAGCAGTACTTC.

This clonotype is medium-sized. The V gene is TRBV20-1, the J gene TRBJ1-5; 7 nucleotides align to TRBD1. The CDR3 sequence is 16 residues long. The germline CDR1 and CDR2 sequences are DFQATT and SNEGSKA (reference sequence). V was pared by 1 base and J by 2 bases, with 8 bases of the junction left unmatched. CDR3 residues: CSARGGGRVGNQPQHF. Here the CDR3 DNA reads TGCAGTGCTAGAGGAGGGGGCAGGGTGGGCAATCAGCCCCAGCATTTT.

This clonotype was picked up a small number of times. The chain employs TRBV24-1 and TRBJ1-6; D not resolved. Trimming stripped 7 bases from V and 6 bases from J, with 9 bases between. The CDR3 has 13 amino acids. Germline CDR1 is KGHDR and CDR2 is SFDVKD. DNA of the CDR3: TGTGCCACCAGGGCAGGAGGTAATTCACCCCTCCACTTT. This encodes CATRAGGNSPLHF.

The genes are TRBV2 and TRBJ2-1, with 9 bases fitting TRBD1. This CDR3 comprises 15 residues. Losses at the gene ends were 6 bases for V and 5 bases for J; bases not matched to a gene: 8. Looked up from germline, CDR1 is SNHLY and CDR2 is FYNNEI. Written as DNA, the CDR3 is TGTGCCAGCAGGGAGGGACAGGGAGCAAACAATGAGCAGTTCTTC. Protein: CASREGQGANNEQFF.

Only a few counts were recorded for this clonotype. The DNA is left out, because the CDR3 cannot be placed on it with certainty; the CDR3 is given as TCRdb lists it. This chain uses TRBV2 with TRBJ2-1; the table gives TRBD1 as D, unverified against the DNA. The CDR3 spans 16 amino acids, including both terminal residues. Germline CDR1 is SNHLY and CDR2 is FYNNEI. CDR3 in amino acids: CASILDTGGSYNEQFF.

The rearrangement uses TRBV25-1 and TRBJ1-6, with no clear D. CDR3 length equals 16 residues. Per germline, CDR1 MGHDK and CDR2 SYGVNS. V lost 2 bases and J lost 6, with 14 bases in between. CDR3 coding DNA: TGTGCCAGCAGTGAAAGCATTGGGCAGAGTAATTCACCCCTCCACTTT. This sequence encodes CASSESIGQSNSPLHF.

This sequence joins TRBV5-1 and TRBJ2-5; D gene unclear. CDR3 size: 13 residues. Germline V gives CDR1 SGHRS, CDR2 YFSETQ. The ends were cut back, 4 bases at V and 1 base at J, with 8 bases in the middle. CDR3 residues: CASSPRPQETQYF. Here the CDR3 DNA reads TGCGCCAGCAGCCCTAGGCCCCAAGAGACCCAGTACTTC.

This chain joins TRBV5-4 and TRBJ2-2, with TRBD2 matching over 7 bases. After removal of 4 bases from V and 5 bases from J, the junction contained 2 bases not matched to a gene. Germline CDR1 reads SGHNT; CDR2 reads YYREEE (reference sequence). The CDR3 totals 13 residues. The CDR3 sequence: CASSSGVTGELFF. The CDR3 DNA reads as TGTGCCAGCAGCAGCGGGGTGACCGGGGAGCTGTTTTTT.

There are a few counts of this clonotype. The chain employs TRBV27 and TRBJ2-1, with D unclear. Per germline, CDR1 MNHEY and CDR2 SMNVEV (reference sequence). This CDR3 has 16 amino acids. Trimming pared 3 bases from V and 0 bases from J, leaving 12 bases between. CDR3 in amino acids: CASSFSDHLSYNEQFF. In DNA, the CDR3 is TGTGCCAGCAGTTTCTCGGACCACCTCTCCTACAATGAGCAGTTCTTC.

The V and J genes are TRBV19 and TRBJ1-2; D is unclear. V was cut by 6 bases and J by 4 bases, with 24 bases left in between. The length of the CDR3 is 17 residues. Germline V CDR1 and CDR2: LNHDA, SQIVND (reference sequence). CDR3 in amino acids: CASSLLGGEAIVYGYTF. CDR3 nucleotides: TGTGCCAGTAGCCTCCTCGGTGGGGAGGCGATAGTCTATGGCTACACCTTC.

This clonotype came up a few times. The CDR3 loop reads CASSLDLWPGTETQYF. Written as DNA, the CDR3 is TGTGCCAGCAGCTTAGATCTATGGCCGGGGACCGAGACCCAGTACTTC. This chain uses TRBV11-3 with TRBJ2-5; possibly TRBD1 or TRBD2 for D (5 bases each). The CDR3 length is 16 residues. Germline CDR1 reads SGHNT; CDR2 reads YENEEA. V was pared by 0 bases and J by 5 bases, with 16 bases between.

The V and J genes are TRBV5-1 and TRBJ1-3; 8 bases are a match to TRBD1. J lost 3 bases, V lost 1 base, and 6 bases had no gene match. Germline V gene sequence: CDR1 SGHRS, CDR2 YFSETQ. The CDR3 is 16 residues long. This CDR3 reads CASSLSRGQVGNTIYF. CDR3 in DNA: TGCGCCAGCAGCTTGTCCAGGGGACAGGTTGGAAACACCATATATTTT.

The J gene is TRBJ2-1, the V gene TRBV2; TRBD2 is a possible D gene (6 bases). V was cut by 5 bases and J by 8 bases, with 22 bases left in between. Germline CDR1 reads SNHLY; CDR2 reads FYNNEI. The CDR3 totals 16 residues. DNA of the CDR3: TGTGCCAGCAGTCCGCTGACTAGTCTCTCTGCGTATGAGCAGTTCTTC. Translating it yields CASSPLTSLSAYEQFF.

The chain combines TRBV20-1 with TRBJ1-2; TRBD1 might be the D (5 bases). The CDR3 runs to 13 residues. The germline V gene has CDR1 DFQATT and CDR2 SNEGSKA (reference sequence). Trimming left V 3 bases short and J 8 bases short, with 16 bases between. CDR3 sequence: CSASADGGKGYTF. The DNA of the CDR3 is TGCAGTGCTAGTGCGGACGGGGGAAAGGGCTACACCTTC.

This clonotype has just a few counts. The chain carries TRBV20-1 and TRBJ2-3; 9 nucleotides agree with TRBD2. Germline V gene data show CDR1 as DFQATT and CDR2 as SNEGSKA (reference sequence). The CDR3 spans 14 residues. The junction had 3 bases not matched to a gene; V was cut back by 2 bases and J by 3 bases. The CDR3 protein is CSARKRGVTDTQYF. The CDR3 DNA sequence: TGCAGTGCTAGAAAGCGGGGGGTTACAGATACGCAGTATTTT.

The rearrangement uses TRBV5-1 and TRBJ2-7, with TRBD1 matching over 11 bases. CDR1 and CDR2 from the germline V gene are SGHRS and YFSETQ. Germline trimming cut 4 bases from V and 5 bases from J; bases unmatched to any gene: 14. The CDR3 loop spans 17 amino acids. CDR3 sequence reads: CASSRDTGTGGIHEQYF. CDR3 sequence (DNA): TGCGCCAGCAGCAGGGATACCGGGACAGGGGGTATCCACGAGCAGTACTTC.

The rearrangement links TRBV5-1 to TRBJ2-3, with unresolved D. Trimming shortened V by 4 bases and J by 4 bases, and 13 bases separated the two germline ends. The CDR3 runs to 14 residues. Germline-derived CDR1 and CDR2 are SGHRS and YFSETQ. The CDR3 DNA reads as TGCGCCAGCAGCCCCCGGGCCTACTCAGATACGCAGTATTTT. It translates to CASSPRAYSDTQYF.